The rows below give T cell receptor beta chains drawn from one sample of a study of blood T cell repertoires in COVID-19. Produced via immunoSEQ multiplex PCR; TCRdb's table is partial and in-frame only. Found here are around 30,000 clones, roughly 75% of them singletons; the top ten hold roughly 14%. The sample consisted of peripheral blood. All receptors come from an elderly man with active or convalescent COVID-19. The CDR3 runs from the conserved cysteine through the conserved F or W. A D gene is named only where the DNA matches it firmly. Size is omitted from some rows. Given values are once, few, many or a class for expanded clones.

len	v_gene	j_gene	abundance	d_gene	CDR3nt	CDR3aa
16	TRBV7-8	TRBJ1-2	NA	TRBD1	TGTGCCAGCAGCTTATTTTCGCAGGGGGCAGGCTATGGCTACACCTTC	CASSLFSQGAGYGYTF
13	TRBV28	TRBJ1-5	NA	NA	TGTGCCAGCAGTTCGATAGGCAATCAGCCCCAGCATTTT	CASSSIGNQPQHF
14	TRBV6-6	TRBJ2-7	NA	NA	TGTGCCAGCAGTTTCGCGGGACAGTCCTACGAGCAGTACTTC	CASSFAGQSYEQYF
13	TRBV18	TRBJ2-3	NA	NA	TGTGCCAGCTCAGATACAGGGCCAGATACGCAGTATTTT	CASSDTGPDTQYF
15	TRBV4-1	TRBJ2-7	NA	NA	TGCGCCAGCAGCCAAGAGATCCCTAGCTCCTACGAGCAGTACTTC	CASSQEIPSSYEQYF
13	TRBV19	TRBJ1-1	NA	NA	TGTGCCAGCAGCCCGACCAGGGACACTGAAGCTTTCTTT	CASSPTRDTEAFF
14	TRBV28	TRBJ1-4	NA	TRBD1	TGTGCCAGCAGCCGGGACAGGGCTAATGAAAAACTGTTTTTT	CASSRDRANEKLFF
13	TRBV12-3/TRBV12-4	TRBJ2-1	NA	TRBD2	TGTGCCAGCAGCTCGGGACTAGCAAATGAGCAGTTCTTC	CASSSGLANEQFF
15	TRBV11-2	TRBJ1-2	NA	NA	TGTGCCAGCAGCTTATTGGAGGAAGATAACTATGGCTACACCTTC	CASSLLEEDNYGYTF
15	TRBV7-2	TRBJ2-4	once	TRBD2	TGTGCCAGCAGCACTAGTAGCGGGAGGGCGGACATTCAGTACTTC	CASSTSSGRADIQYF
13	TRBV5-6	TRBJ2-7	few	NA	TGTGCCAGCAGTTATTGGGGAGACTACGAGCAGTACTTC	CASSYWGDYEQYF
15	TRBV19	TRBJ2-1	once	TRBD1	TGTGCCAGTAGCATCCCGACAGGGAACTACAATGAGCAGTTCTTC	CASSIPTGNYNEQFF
15	TRBV18	TRBJ2-5	NA	TRBD1	TGTGCCAGCTCACCAATAGGGGGCGTCCAAGAGACCCAGTACTTC	CASSPIGGVQETQYF
15	TRBV3-1/TRBV3-2	TRBJ2-5	once	TRBD2	TGTGCCAGCAGCCAACAAGTAGCGGGAGTGGAGACCCAGTACTTC	CASSQQVAGVETQYF
15	TRBV6-6	TRBJ2-1	NA	NA	TGTGCCAGCAGTTACGGGACAACCCGGTACAATGAGCAGTTCTTC	CASSYGTTRYNEQFF
15	TRBV24-1	TRBJ2-2	once	TRBD1	TGTGCCACCAGTGACGGGACAGTGTACACCGGGGAGCTGTTTTTT	CATSDGTVYTGELFF
13	TRBV7-2	TRBJ1-6	few	NA	TGTGCCAGCAGGGGAGCCTATAATTCACCCCTCCACTTT	CASRGAYNSPLHF
14	TRBV5-6	TRBJ2-1	NA	NA	TGTGCCAGCAGCTTGTCTCCCGCCTACAATGAGCAGTTCTTC	CASSLSPAYNEQFF
16	TRBV24-1	TRBJ2-1	few	TRBD1	TGTGCCACCAGTGAGACAGGGTTGGGAAAGGACAATGAGCAGTTCTTC	CATSETGLGKDNEQFF
16	TRBV6-5	TRBJ2-2	NA	NA	TGTGCCAGCAGTTCCCCCGGCACAGGGAAGACCGGGGAGCTGTTTTTT	CASSSPGTGKTGELFF
15	TRBV6-5	TRBJ2-6	NA	NA	TGTGCCAGCAGTCCACAGGGCACGGGGGCCAACGTCCTGACTTTC	CASSPQGTGANVLTF
15	TRBV29-1	TRBJ2-3	NA	NA	TGCAGCGTTGAAGGGGGCCTAGTAAGCACAGATACGCAGTATTTT	CSVEGGLVSTDTQYF
13	TRBV12-3/TRBV12-4	TRBJ2-1	NA	NA	TGTGCCAGCAGACCACCGGGACTGCCCGCGCAGTTCTTC	CASRPPGLPAQFF
15	TRBV19	TRBJ1-2	once	TRBD1	TGTGCCAGTAACCCGGGACAGTATATCAACTATGGCTACACCTTC	CASNPGQYINYGYTF
17	TRBV28	TRBJ1-5	NA	TRBD1	TGTGCCAGCAGTTTGCGAACCGGGACAGGGGGCGGTTCGGCCCAGCATTTT	CASSLRTGTGGGSAQHF
14	TRBV5-1	TRBJ1-2	NA	TRBD1	TGCGCCAGCAGCCAAACGGGACAGAACTATGGCTACACCTTC	CASSQTGQNYGYTF
17	TRBV9	TRBJ1-5	NA	TRBD1	TGTGCCAGCAGCGTAGAATATCCGGGACAGGGCGGTAGGCCCCAGCATTTT	CASSVEYPGQGGRPQHF
17	TRBV7-2	TRBJ1-3	once	NA	TGTGCCAGCAGCTTAGCGCGGGGGGGCGTTTCCGGAAACACCATATATTTT	CASSLARGGVSGNTIYF
15	TRBV6-5	TRBJ1-2	NA	TRBD1	TGTGCCAGCAGTTACTCGGGACAGGGGAACTATGGCTACACCTTC	CASSYSGQGNYGYTF
15	TRBV6-2/TRBV6-3	TRBJ1-5	NA	NA	TGTGCCAGCAGTTATCTTTACAACAGGGAAGAGCCCCAGCATTTT	CASSYLYNREEPQHF
15	TRBV28	TRBJ2-7	NA	TRBD2	TGTGCCAGCAGTTTATCGGGCGGGAGGCGTGGCGAGCAGTACTTC	CASSLSGGRRGEQYF